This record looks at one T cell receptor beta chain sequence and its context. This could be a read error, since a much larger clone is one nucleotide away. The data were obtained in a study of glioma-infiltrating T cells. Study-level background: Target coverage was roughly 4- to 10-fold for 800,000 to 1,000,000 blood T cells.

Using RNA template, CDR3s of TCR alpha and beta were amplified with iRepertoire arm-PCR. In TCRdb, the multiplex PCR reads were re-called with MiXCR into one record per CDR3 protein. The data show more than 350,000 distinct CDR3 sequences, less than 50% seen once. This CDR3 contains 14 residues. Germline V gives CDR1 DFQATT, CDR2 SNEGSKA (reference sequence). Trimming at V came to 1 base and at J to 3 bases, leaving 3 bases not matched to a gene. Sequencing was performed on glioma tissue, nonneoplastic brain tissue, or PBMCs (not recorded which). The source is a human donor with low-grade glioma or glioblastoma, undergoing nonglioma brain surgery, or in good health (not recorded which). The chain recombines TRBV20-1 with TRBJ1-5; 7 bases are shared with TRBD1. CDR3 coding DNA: TGCAGTGCTAGAGGGGGGACAGACAATCAGCCCCAGCATTTT. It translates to CSARGGTDNQPQHF.